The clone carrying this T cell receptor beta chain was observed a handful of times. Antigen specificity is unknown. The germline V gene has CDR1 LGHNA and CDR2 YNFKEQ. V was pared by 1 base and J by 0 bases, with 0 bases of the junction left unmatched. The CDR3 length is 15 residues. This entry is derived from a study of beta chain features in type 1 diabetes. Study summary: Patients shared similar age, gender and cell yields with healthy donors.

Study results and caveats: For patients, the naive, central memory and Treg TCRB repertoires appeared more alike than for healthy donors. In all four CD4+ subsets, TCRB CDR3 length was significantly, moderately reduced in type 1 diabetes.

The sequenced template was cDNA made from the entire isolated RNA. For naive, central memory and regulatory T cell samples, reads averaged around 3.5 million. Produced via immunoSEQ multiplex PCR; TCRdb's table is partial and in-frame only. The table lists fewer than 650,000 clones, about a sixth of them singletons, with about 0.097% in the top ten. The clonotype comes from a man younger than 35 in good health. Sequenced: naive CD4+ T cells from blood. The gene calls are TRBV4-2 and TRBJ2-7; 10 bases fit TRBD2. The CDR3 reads CASSQASGSSYEQYF. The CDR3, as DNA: TGTGCCAGCAGCCAAGCTAGCGGGAGCTCCTACGAGCAGTACTTC.